This is a list of T cell receptor beta chains from one sample in a study of Ad26.COV2.S vaccination and SARS-CoV-2 variants. Clones were sequenced by immunoSEQ multiplex PCR, and TCRdb holds only the in-frame ones, with some missing. The table has hundreds of thousands of clones, about 90% seen once. Source: peripheral blood, taken in a trial of Ad26.COV2.S vaccine versus placebo. All receptors derive from a person aged 18-60 years who received the Ad26.COV2.S COVID-19 vaccine or a placebo. CDR3s include the opening cysteine and the closing phenylalanine or tryptophan. The D gene is left open where the match is weak. Part of the rows lack a size; the others show once, few, many or a class for expanded clones.

V,D,size,J,DNA,CDR3
TRBV30,TRBD1,.,TRBJ1-1,TGTGCCTGGAGTGTCAGTCGTTTTATTGGGACAGGGGACGGGGACACTGAAGCTTTCTTT,CAWSVSRFIGTGDGDTEAFF
TRBV7-2,.,.,TRBJ2-2,TGTGCCAGCAGCTTTTTCACTCTTGTTGGGGGCACCGGGGAGCTGTTTTTT,CASSFFTLVGGTGELFF
TRBV27,TRBD1,.,TRBJ1-4,TGTGCCAGCAGTGGGGTCGCAGGGGGTTCTAATGAAAAACTGTTTTTT,CASSGVAGGSNEKLFF
TRBV11-2,TRBD2,.,TRBJ2-1,TGTGCCAGCAGCTTAGGGTCTAGCGGGGGGGCTGAGCAGTTCTTC,CASSLGSSGGAEQFF
TRBV25-1,.,.,TRBJ2-1,TGTGCCAGCAGTGCCGCTAGCCAGCAGTTCTTC,CASSAASQQFF
TRBV7-2,.,.,TRBJ1-2,TGTGCCAGCAGCTTAGAGAGGGGCTATGGCTACACCTTC,CASSLERGYGYTF
TRBV9,TRBD1,once,TRBJ1-6,TGTGCCAGCAGCCAGACAGGGGATAACTATAATTCACCCCTCCACTTT,CASSQTGDNYNSPLHF
TRBV6-6,.,.,TRBJ2-5,TGTGCCAGCAGTTACGACAGGAGAACGGAGACCCAGTACTTC,CASSYDRRTETQYF
TRBV7-9,TRBD1,.,TRBJ2-1,TGTGCCAGCAGCACCCGGGACAGGGGCTACAATGAGCAGTTCTTC,CASSTRDRGYNEQFF
TRBV2,.,.,TRBJ1-3,TGTGCCAGCAGTGCCATCCCTGGAAACACCATATATTTT,CASSAIPGNTIYF
TRBV7-9,TRBD2,.,TRBJ2-3,TGTGCCAGCAGCCCCGTCTCGGGGGGGGCAGATACGCAGTATTTT,CASSPVSGGADTQYF
TRBV30,.,.,TRBJ2-5,TGTGCCTGGAGTGTAGTGAAAGAGACCCAGTACTTC,CAWSVVKETQYF
TRBV1,.,.,TRBJ2-6,TGCACCAGCCCCGGGGAGGGCTTAATCTCTGGGGCCAACGTCCTGACTTTC,CTSPGEGLISGANVLTF
TRBV19,.,.,TRBJ2-4,TGTGCCAGTAGTACCGGGGGCCTGATACTAGCCAAAAACATTCAGTACTTC,CASSTGGLILAKNIQYF
TRBV30,.,.,TRBJ2-5,TGTGCCTGGAGGGAAGGGACGCCTCAAGAGACCCAGTACTTC,CAWREGTPQETQYF
TRBV11-2,TRBD2,.,TRBJ2-3,TGTGCCAGCAGCTTCGGGTTTAGTAGCGGGGGGAGCACAGATACGCAGTATTTT,CASSFGFSSGGSTDTQYF
TRBV24-1,TRBD1,.,TRBJ1-5,TGTGCCACCAGTCAGGGGGCAGGGCAGCCCCAGCATTTT,CATSQGAGQPQHF
TRBV10-3,.,few,TRBJ1-2,TGTGCCATCAGTGAGGAGGGGGTAGTTGGCTACACCTTC,CAISEEGVVGYTF
TRBV5-1,TRBD1,.,TRBJ2-7,TGCGCCAGCAGCTGGGGACAGACCTACGAGCAGTACTTC,CASSWGQTYEQYF
TRBV11-1,TRBD1,.,TRBJ2-5,TGTGCCACTGAGACAGGGGGCTACGATTCCCCCCAGTACTTC,CATETGGYDSPQYF
TRBV5-1,TRBD1,.,TRBJ1-5,TGCGCCAGCAGCTTTGAGGGACAGATCAATCAGCCCCAGCATTTT,CASSFEGQINQPQHF
TRBV6-6,.,.,TRBJ2-7,TGTGCCAGCAGTTACGGGACGGGGGTCTACGAGCAGTACTTC,CASSYGTGVYEQYF
TRBV5-4,TRBD1,.,TRBJ1-2,TGTGCCAGCAGCCTGGACAGGGCCTATGGCTACACCTTC,CASSLDRAYGYTF